The rows below give T cell receptor beta chains drawn from one sample of a study of T cells in narcolepsy. Produced via immunoSEQ multiplex PCR; TCRdb's table is partial and in-frame only. This repertoire shows about 30,000 clones, about 77% found once; its top ten account for over 0.95%. The sequencing input was CD45RA- memory CD4+ T cells from PBMCs. Receptor source: a human donor with narcolepsy. CDR3s include the opening cysteine and the closing phenylalanine or tryptophan. Fields, in order: J gene, V gene, D gene, clone size, CDR3 protein, CDR3 DNA. A D gene is named only where the DNA matches it firmly. A clone size is listed for some rows: how often the clone was seen (once, few, many), or a class if it is expanded.

TRBJ2-7	TRBV11-2	.	.	CASSLDFGQGVNEQYF	TGTGCCAGCAGCTTAGACTTTGGGCAGGGAGTCAACGAGCAGTACTTC
TRBJ1-2	TRBV29-1	.	.	CSVGWQGNDYTF	TGCAGCGTTGGGTGGCAGGGCAACGACTACACCTTC
TRBJ2-7	TRBV19	.	.	CASSAGTASTEQYF	TGTGCCAGTAGTGCCGGGACTGCCTCTACTGAGCAGTACTTC
TRBJ2-5	TRBV5-5	TRBD1	.	CASSGQGRETQYF	TGTGCCAGCAGCGGACAGGGGAGGGAGACCCAGTACTTC
TRBJ2-1	TRBV28	TRBD2	once	CASSFSSGSSEQFF	TGTGCCAGCAGTTTTTCTAGCGGGAGTAGTGAGCAGTTCTTC
TRBJ1-1	TRBV7-2	.	.	CASSLVWQEEAFF	TGTGCCAGCAGCTTAGTTTGGCAGGAAGAAGCTTTCTTT
TRBJ2-7	TRBV18	TRBD1	.	CASARQGGEQYF	TGTGCCAGCGCTAGACAGGGTGGCGAGCAGTACTTC
TRBJ2-5	TRBV29-1	.	.	CSVGPRLQETQYF	TGCAGCGTTGGCCCGCGGTTGCAAGAGACCCAGTACTTC
TRBJ1-5	TRBV27	.	.	CASSLSQPQHF	TGTGCCAGCAGTTTAAGTCAGCCCCAGCATTTT
TRBJ2-7	TRBV7-9	.	few	CASSPGGKYSYEQYF	TGTGCCAGCAGCCCCGGGGGAAAGTACTCCTACGAGCAGTACTTC
TRBJ1-1	TRBV2	TRBD1	.	CASSLTGVDTEAFF	TGTGCCAGCAGTCTGACAGGGGTTGACACTGAAGCTTTCTTT
TRBJ2-3	TRBV23-1	TRBD2	.	CASNGTSGSTDTQYF	TGCGCCAGCAACGGGACTAGCGGGAGCACAGATACGCAGTATTTT
TRBJ2-7	TRBV9	.	.	CASSVDGFYEQYF	TGTGCCAGCAGCGTAGACGGATTCTACGAGCAGTACTTC
TRBJ2-3	TRBV4-2	TRBD2	.	CASSQEASGNTDTQYF	TGTGCCAGCAGCCAAGAGGCTAGCGGGAACACAGATACGCAGTATTTT
TRBJ2-7	TRBV7-9	.	once	CASSSLHTRAGDYEQYF	TGTGCCAGCAGCTCACTACACACCCGGGCAGGAGACTACGAGCAGTACTTC
TRBJ1-4	TRBV10-3	TRBD1	.	CAISGTGGLEKLFF	TGTGCCATCAGCGGGACAGGGGGTCTTGAAAAACTGTTTTTT
TRBJ1-1	TRBV13	TRBD1	.	CASSRGQEGGRYGEAFF	TGTGCCAGCAGTCGAGGACAGGAGGGAGGTAGATATGGTGAAGCTTTCTTT
TRBJ2-7	TRBV5-1	TRBD1	.	CASNRQGSDEQYF	TGCGCCAGCAATAGACAGGGCTCGGACGAGCAGTACTTC
TRBJ2-5	TRBV29-1	TRBD2	.	CSVQLAGETQYF	TGCAGCGTTCAGCTAGCGGGAGAGACCCAGTACTTC
TRBJ2-7	TRBV7-2	TRBD2	few	CASSPLVASGGPRNEQYF	TGTGCCAGCAGCCCTCTGGTGGCTAGCGGGGGGCCAAGGAACGAGCAGTACTTC
TRBJ2-1	TRBV15	TRBD2	.	CATSRDLGGRVNEQFF	TGTGCCACCAGCAGAGATCTAGGCGGGAGGGTCAATGAGCAGTTCTTC
TRBJ2-7	TRBV6-1	TRBD1	once	CASGQGNYEQYF	TGTGCCAGTGGACAGGGGAACTACGAGCAGTACTTC
TRBJ2-3	TRBV6-6	TRBD2	.	CASSPLGGDGDTQYF	TGTGCCAGCAGTCCCCTGGGAGGGGATGGAGATACGCAGTATTTT
TRBJ2-3	TRBV10-2	.	.	CASSEGFSTDTQYF	TGCGCCAGCAGTGAAGGGTTTAGCACAGATACGCAGTATTTT
TRBJ2-5	TRBV19	.	.	CASSIGGLETQYF	TGTGCCAGTAGTATTGGGGGTTTAGAGACCCAGTACTTC
TRBJ2-3	TRBV7-2	.	few	CASRSTDTQYF	TGTGCCAGCAGATCTACAGATACGCAGTATTTT
TRBJ1-4	TRBV11-2	.	.	CASSLEPPGKLFF	TGTGCCAGCAGCTTAGAACCGCCAGGGAAACTGTTTTTT
TRBJ1-4	TRBV30	.	once	CAWSRGMGNEKLFF	TGTGCCTGGAGTAGGGGGATGGGTAATGAAAAACTGTTTTTT
TRBJ2-2	TRBV15	.	.	CATSRDLPRVGELFF	TGTGCCACCAGCAGAGATCTCCCCCGAGTCGGGGAGCTGTTTTTT
TRBJ2-3	TRBV5-1	.	.	CASSLEGRSTGDTQYF	TGCGCCAGCAGCTTGGAGGGCAGGTCCACCGGGGATACGCAGTATTTT
TRBJ1-6	TRBV19	.	.	CASSPTGPQTIHF	TGTGCCAGTAGTCCCACCGGGCCCCAGACGATCCACTTT
TRBJ1-2	TRBV5-1	.	.	CASSPPLANYGYTF	TGCGCCAGCAGCCCTCCTTTAGCTAACTATGGCTACACCTTC
TRBJ1-6	TRBV2	.	few	CASSEQGRENSPLHF	TGTGCCAGCAGTGAGCAGGGGCGCGAGAATTCACCCCTCCACTTT
TRBJ2-5	TRBV10-3	.	.	CAISSATGRKETQYF	TGTGCCATCAGTTCGGCGACAGGAAGAAAAGAGACCCAGTACTTC
TRBJ1-1	TRBV4-1	.	medium-sized	CASSQDWGVGVEAFF	TGCGCCAGCAGCCAAGATTGGGGAGTCGGGGTCGAAGCTTTCTTT
TRBJ1-5	TRBV9	.	few	CASSVGWGERPQHF	TGTGCCAGCAGCGTAGGGTGGGGGGAGAGACCCCAGCATTTT
TRBJ1-5	TRBV19	.	.	CASIGRRSELGQPQHF	TGTGCCAGTATCGGGCGGCGGAGTGAATTGGGTCAGCCCCAGCATTTT
TRBJ1-1	TRBV5-6	.	.	CASSLSLAAAPRGNTEAFF	TGTGCCAGCAGCTTGTCCCTCGCAGCTGCCCCACGAGGGAACACTGAAGCTTTCTTT
TRBJ2-7	TRBV18	.	.	CASSPEGDEQYF	TGTGCCAGCTCACCCGAGGGAGACGAGCAGTACTTC
TRBJ1-2	TRBV19	.	.	CASKKGQGGYTF	TGTGCCTCTAAGAAGGGTCAGGGGGGCTACACCTTC
TRBJ2-5	TRBV7-7	TRBD2	once	CASSLHIQRLAGTQYF	TGTGCCAGCAGCTTACACATACAAAGACTAGCAGGGACCCAGTACTTC
TRBJ2-5	TRBV19	TRBD1	few	CASRPWGQGQETQYF	TGTGCCAGTAGACCTTGGGGACAGGGGCAAGAGACCCAGTACTTC
TRBJ2-3	TRBV28	TRBD1	.	CASSSGTGVTDTQYF	TGTGCCAGCAGCTCCGGGACAGGGGTCACAGATACGCAGTATTTT
TRBJ2-5	TRBV11-2	.	once	CASSLDTVAETQYF	TGTGCCAGCAGCTTAGATACAGTTGCGGAGACCCAGTACTTC
TRBJ2-1	TRBV6-1	.	.	CASSPWDTTLNEQFF	TGTGCCAGCAGCCCCTGGGACACCACTTTGAATGAGCAGTTCTTC
TRBJ2-5	TRBV2	.	.	CASSEAVGSGETQYF	TGTGCCAGCAGTGAAGCGGTGGGCTCGGGAGAGACCCAGTACTTC
TRBJ2-5	TRBV6-1	.	.	CASSEGRQETQYF	TGTGCCAGCAGTGAAGGCAGGCAAGAGACCCAGTACTTC
TRBJ2-1	TRBV19	TRBD1	.	CASRIQGAGGSEQFF	TGTGCCAGTAGGATACAGGGGGCGGGCGGTTCTGAGCAGTTCTTC
TRBJ2-1	TRBV6-5	.	.	CASSYLQGEGNEQFF	TGTGCCAGCAGTTACTTACAGGGAGAGGGCAATGAGCAGTTCTTC
TRBJ2-7	TRBV28	.	.	CASSGGLVGEQYF	TGTGCCAGCAGTGGGGGGTTGGTCGGGGAGCAGTACTTC
TRBJ1-1	TRBV14	.	once	CASSRTGNTEAFF	TGTGCCAGCAGTCGGACGGGGAACACTGAAGCTTTCTTT
TRBJ1-1	TRBV6-6	.	few	CASSYSLWGTEAFF	TGTGCCAGCAGTTACTCGTTATGGGGCACTGAAGCTTTCTTT